This T cell receptor (beta chain) was obtained from a study of spatial heterogeneity in lung cancer. On the study more broadly: Sequences of the beta chain were consistently detected in greater numbers than alpha-chain sequences. Study-wide findings and caveats: Resection saw ubiquitous expanded tumor TCRs appear in blood more than follow-up did.

Germline V gene data show CDR1 as SGHRS and CDR2 as YFSETQ. The CDR3 runs to 16 residues. Trimming removed 4 bases from V and 3 bases from J, with 19 bases in between. Specified time point: sample taken at primary tumor resection. The sequenced material consisted of unsorted whole RNA from tumor, nontumor lung or frozen PBMC. There were 70 to 80 donors, all of them untreated patients with early-stage non-small cell lung cancer. Every TCR cDNA molecule bore a unique molecular identifier. TCRdb re-called the 5' RACE reads through MiXCR, storing one row per CDR3 protein. This table holds about 12,000 distinct CDR3 sequences, 14% found once. This clonotype was observed at least ten times. The antigen is undetermined.

This sample comprised PBMCs, obtained at surgery. This TCR derives from a male donor with early-stage non-small cell lung cancer. The rearrangement links TRBV5-1 to TRBJ2-5; D perhaps matches TRBD2 (6 bases). CDR3 sequence reads: CASSGGASSGEETQYF. CDR3 nucleotides: TGCGCCAGCAGCGGAGGGGCGTCATCCGGGGAAGAGACCCAGTACTTC.